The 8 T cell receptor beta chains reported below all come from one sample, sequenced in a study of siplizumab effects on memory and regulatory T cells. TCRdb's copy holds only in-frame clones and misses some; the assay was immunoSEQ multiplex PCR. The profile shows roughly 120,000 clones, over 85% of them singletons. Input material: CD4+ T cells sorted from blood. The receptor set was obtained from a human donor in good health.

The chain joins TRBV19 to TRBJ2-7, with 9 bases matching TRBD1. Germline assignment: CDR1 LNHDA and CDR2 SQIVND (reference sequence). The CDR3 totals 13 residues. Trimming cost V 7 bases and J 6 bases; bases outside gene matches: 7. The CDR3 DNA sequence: TGTGCCAGTAAACCGGGACAGGGAGGCGAGCAGTACTTC. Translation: CASKPGQGGEQYF.

CDR3: CASSWSLLGTEQYF. In DNA form, the CDR3 reads TGCGCCAGCAGCTGGTCTTTATTGGGGACCGAGCAGTACTTC. The chain uses TRBV5-1 and TRBJ2-7; the D call may be TRBD1 or TRBD2 (5 bases each). CDR1 SGHRS and CDR2 YFSETQ come from the germline V gene. Trimming stripped 3 bases from V and 6 bases from J, with 16 bases between. The CDR3 is 14 residues long. Using reference TRBV5-1 and TRBJ2-7 for the parts outside the CDR3, the full variable domain is KAGVTQTPRYLIKTRGQQVTLSCSPISGHRSVSWYQQTPGQGLQFLFEYFSETQRNKGNFPGRFSGRQFSNSRSEMNVSTLELGDSALYLCASSWSLLGTEQYFGPGTRLTVT.

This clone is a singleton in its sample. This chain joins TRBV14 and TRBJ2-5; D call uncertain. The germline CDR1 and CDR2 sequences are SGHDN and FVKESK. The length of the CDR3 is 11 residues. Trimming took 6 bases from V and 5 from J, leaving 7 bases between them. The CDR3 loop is CASSHGETQYF. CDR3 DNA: TGTGCCAGCAGTCATGGGGAGACCCAGTACTTC.

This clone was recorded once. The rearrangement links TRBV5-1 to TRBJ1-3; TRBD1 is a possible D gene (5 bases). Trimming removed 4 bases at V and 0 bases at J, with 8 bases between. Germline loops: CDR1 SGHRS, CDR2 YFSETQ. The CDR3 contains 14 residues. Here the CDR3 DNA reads TGCGCCAGCAGCGACAGTAGCTCTGGAAACACCATATATTTT. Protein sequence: CASSDSSSGNTIYF. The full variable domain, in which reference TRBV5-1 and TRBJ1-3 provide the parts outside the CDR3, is KAGVTQTPRYLIKTRGQQVTLSCSPISGHRSVSWYQQTPGQGLQFLFEYFSETQRNKGNFPGRFSGRQFSNSRSEMNVSTLELGDSALYLCASSDSSSGNTIYFGEGSWLTVV.

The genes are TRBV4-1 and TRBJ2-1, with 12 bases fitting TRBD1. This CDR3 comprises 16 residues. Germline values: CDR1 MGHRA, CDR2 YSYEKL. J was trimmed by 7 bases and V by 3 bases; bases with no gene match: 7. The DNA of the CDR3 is TGCGCCAGCAGCCACCCCCCGGGACAGGGGGCAAATGAGCAGTTCTTC. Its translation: CASSHPPGQGANEQFF.

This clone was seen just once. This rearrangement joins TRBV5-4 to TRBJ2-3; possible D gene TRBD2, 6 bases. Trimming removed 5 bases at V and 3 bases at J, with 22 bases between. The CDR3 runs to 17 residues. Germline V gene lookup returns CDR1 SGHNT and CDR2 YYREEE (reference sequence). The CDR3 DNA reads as TGTGCCAGCAGTCCCGAAGGGGCAGGGAGGAGGACAGATACGCAGTATTTT. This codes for CASSPEGAGRRTDTQYF.

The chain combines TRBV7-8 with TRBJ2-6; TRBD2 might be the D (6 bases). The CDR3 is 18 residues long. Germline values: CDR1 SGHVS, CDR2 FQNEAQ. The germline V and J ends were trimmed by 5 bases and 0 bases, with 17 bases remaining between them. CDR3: CASSPTRELYSGANVLTF. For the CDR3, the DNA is TGTGCCAGCAGCCCTACCCGGGAGCTATACTCTGGGGCCAACGTCCTGACTTTC.

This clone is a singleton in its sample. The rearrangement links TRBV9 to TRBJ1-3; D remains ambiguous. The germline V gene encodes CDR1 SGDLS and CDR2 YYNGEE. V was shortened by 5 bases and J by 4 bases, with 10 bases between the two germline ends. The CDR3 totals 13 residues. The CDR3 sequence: CASSPMGGNTIYF. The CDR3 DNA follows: TGTGCCAGCAGTCCCATGGGAGGAAACACCATATATTTT.